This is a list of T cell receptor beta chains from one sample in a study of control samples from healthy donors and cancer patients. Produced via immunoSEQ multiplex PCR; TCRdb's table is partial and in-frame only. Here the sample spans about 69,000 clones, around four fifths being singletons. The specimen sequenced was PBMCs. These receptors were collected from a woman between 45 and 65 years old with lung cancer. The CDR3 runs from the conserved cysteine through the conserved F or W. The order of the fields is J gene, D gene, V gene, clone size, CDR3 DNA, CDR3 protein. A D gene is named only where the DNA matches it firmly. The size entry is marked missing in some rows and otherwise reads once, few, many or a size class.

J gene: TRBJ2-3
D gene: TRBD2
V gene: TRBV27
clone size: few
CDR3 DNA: TGTGCCAGCTCAATCGAGGGACTAGCGAAAACAGATACGCAGTATTTT
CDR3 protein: CASSIEGLAKTDTQYF

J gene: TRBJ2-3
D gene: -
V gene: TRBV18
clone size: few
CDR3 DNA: TGTGCCAGCTCACCCGAGGGCACAGATACGCAGTATTTT
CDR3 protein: CASSPEGTDTQYF

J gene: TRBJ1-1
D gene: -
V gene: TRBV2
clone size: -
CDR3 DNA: TGTGCCAGCAGTGAAAATCTTGGGTCCGGGGCTTTCTTT
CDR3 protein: CASSENLGSGAFF

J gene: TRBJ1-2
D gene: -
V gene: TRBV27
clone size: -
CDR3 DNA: TGTGCCAGCAGCCTTAAGCACCCCGCCGACTATGGCTACACCTTC
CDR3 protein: CASSLKHPADYGYTF

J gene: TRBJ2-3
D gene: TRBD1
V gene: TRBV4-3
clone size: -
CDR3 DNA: TGCGCCAGCAGCCAAGTTCCAGGGGGTACAGATACGCAGTATTTT
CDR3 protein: CASSQVPGGTDTQYF

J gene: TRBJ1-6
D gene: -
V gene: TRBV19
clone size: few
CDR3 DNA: TGTGCCAGTAGTATAACGAGTAATTCACCCCTCCACTTT
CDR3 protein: CASSITSNSPLHF

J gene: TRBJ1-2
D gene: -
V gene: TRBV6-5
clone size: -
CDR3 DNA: TGTGCCAGCCCGGACGGGTTATATGGCTACACCTTC
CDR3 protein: CASPDGLYGYTF

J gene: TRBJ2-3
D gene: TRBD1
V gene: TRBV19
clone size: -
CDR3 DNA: TGTGCCAGTAGTTCGCGAACAGGGGGCGGAGGAGATACGCAGTATTTT
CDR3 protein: CASSSRTGGGGDTQYF

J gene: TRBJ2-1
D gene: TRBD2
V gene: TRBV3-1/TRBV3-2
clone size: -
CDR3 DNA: TGTGCCAGCAGCCAAGAAACTAGCGGGGTGGAGCAGTTCTTC
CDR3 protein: CASSQETSGVEQFF

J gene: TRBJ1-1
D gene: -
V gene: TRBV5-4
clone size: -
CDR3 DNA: TGTGCCAGCAGCTTGGCCCCCGGAACGGCTTTCTTT
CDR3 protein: CASSLAPGTAFF

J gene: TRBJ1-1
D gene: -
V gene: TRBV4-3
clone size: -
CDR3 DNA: TGCGCCAGCAGCCAAGATTGGATGGGGGGAAGGGACACTGAAGCTTTCTTT
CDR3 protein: CASSQDWMGGRDTEAFF

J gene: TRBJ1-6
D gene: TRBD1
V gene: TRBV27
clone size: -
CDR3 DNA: TGTGCCAGCAGTTTTTTACAGGGGGGGTTCAATTCACCCCTCCACTTT
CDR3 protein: CASSFLQGGFNSPLHF

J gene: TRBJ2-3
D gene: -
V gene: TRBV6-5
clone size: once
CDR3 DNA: TGTGCAAGCACTTCAGGAGACACAGATACGCAGTATTTT
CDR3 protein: CASTSGDTDTQYF

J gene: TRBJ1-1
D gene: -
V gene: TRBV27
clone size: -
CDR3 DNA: TGTGCCAGCAGTTTAAAGAGTACGGCGGTCAACACTGAAGCTTTCTTT
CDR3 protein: CASSLKSTAVNTEAFF

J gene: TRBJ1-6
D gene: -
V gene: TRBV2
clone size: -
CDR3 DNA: TGTGCCAGCAGAGCTAGGACAGAGTATAATTCACCCCTCCACTTT
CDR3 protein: CASRARTEYNSPLHF

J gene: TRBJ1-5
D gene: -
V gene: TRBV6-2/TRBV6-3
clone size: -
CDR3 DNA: TGTGCCAGCAGTTATCTAAGCAATCAGCCCCAGCATTTT
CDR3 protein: CASSYLSNQPQHF

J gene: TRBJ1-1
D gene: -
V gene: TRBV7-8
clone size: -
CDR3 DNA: TGTGCCAGCAGCTTGGATAGGGGAATGGGCACTGAAGCTTTCTTT
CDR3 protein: CASSLDRGMGTEAFF

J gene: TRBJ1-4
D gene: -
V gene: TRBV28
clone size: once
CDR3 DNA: TGTGCCAGCGCCTCGCCGGGGGCTTATGAAAAACTGTTTTTT
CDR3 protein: CASASPGAYEKLFF

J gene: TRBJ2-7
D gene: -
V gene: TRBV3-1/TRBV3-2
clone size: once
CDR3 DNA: TGTGCCAGCAGCCAGGGAACCTACGAGCAGTACTTC
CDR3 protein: CASSQGTYEQYF

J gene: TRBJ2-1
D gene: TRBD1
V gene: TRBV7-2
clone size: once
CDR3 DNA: TGTGCCAGCAGCCAAGGAGGGGGGACAGGGAAGGTCAATGAGCAGTTCTTC
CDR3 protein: CASSQGGGTGKVNEQFF

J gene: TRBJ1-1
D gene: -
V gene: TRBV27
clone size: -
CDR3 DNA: TGTGCCAGCGTTAGACAGGCCGGGTTCGGTTCTGAAGCTTTCTTT
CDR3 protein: CASVRQAGFGSEAFF

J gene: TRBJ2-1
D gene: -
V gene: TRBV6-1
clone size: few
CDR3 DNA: TGTGCCAGCAGTGAAGACGGACCTCAGAGGACCTACAATGAGCAGTTCTTC
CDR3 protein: CASSEDGPQRTYNEQFF

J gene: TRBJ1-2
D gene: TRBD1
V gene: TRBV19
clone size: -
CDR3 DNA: TGTGCCACCCGGGACAGTGCTAACTATGGCTACACCTTC
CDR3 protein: CATRDSANYGYTF

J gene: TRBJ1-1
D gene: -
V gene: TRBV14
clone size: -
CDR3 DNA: TGTGCCAGCAGCCAAGATCTGAGTTCCGGAGCTTTCTTT
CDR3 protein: CASSQDLSSGAFF

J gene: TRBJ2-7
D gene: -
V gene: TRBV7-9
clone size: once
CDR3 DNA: TGTGCCAGCAGCAAGGGGACGGCCTACGAGCAGTACTTC
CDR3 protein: CASSKGTAYEQYF

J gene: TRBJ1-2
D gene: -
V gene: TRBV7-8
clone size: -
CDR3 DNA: TGTGCCAGCAGCGACGACAGCTATGGCTACACCTTC
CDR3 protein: CASSDDSYGYTF